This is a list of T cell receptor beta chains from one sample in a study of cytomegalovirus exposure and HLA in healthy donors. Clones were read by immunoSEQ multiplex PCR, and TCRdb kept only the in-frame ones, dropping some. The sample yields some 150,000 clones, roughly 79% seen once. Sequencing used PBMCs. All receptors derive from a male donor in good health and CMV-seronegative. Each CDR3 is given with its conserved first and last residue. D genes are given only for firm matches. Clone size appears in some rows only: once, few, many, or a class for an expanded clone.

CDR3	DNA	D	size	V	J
CASSPRTGGAYEQYF	TGTGCCAGCAGTCCTCGGACAGGGGGCGCCTACGAGCAGTACTTC	TRBD1	NA	TRBV27	TRBJ2-7
CASSIRSSGNYGYTF	TGTGCCAGTAGTATTCGCAGCTCAGGGAACTATGGCTACACCTTC	NA	NA	TRBV19	TRBJ1-2
CAISGQFQETQYF	TGTGCCATCAGCGGACAGTTCCAAGAGACCCAGTACTTC	NA	NA	TRBV10-3	TRBJ2-5
CASTDRGESYEQYF	TGTGCCAGCACCGACAGGGGAGAGTCCTACGAGCAGTACTTC	TRBD1	NA	TRBV2	TRBJ2-7
CASSVGGQRNSPLHF	TGTGCCAGCAGCGTAGGGGGGCAGAGAAATTCACCCCTCCACTTT	NA	NA	TRBV9	TRBJ1-6
CASSYRTNEKLFF	TGTGCCAGCAGTTATCGGACAAATGAAAAACTGTTTTTT	NA	NA	TRBV6-6	TRBJ1-4
CASSPVVAVRETQYF	TGCGCCAGCAGCCCGGTGGTGGCAGTGAGGGAGACCCAGTACTTC	NA	NA	TRBV5-1	TRBJ2-5
CASRRRTSDTDTQYF	TGTGCCAGCAGGAGAAGGACTAGCGATACGGATACGCAGTATTTT	TRBD2	NA	TRBV2	TRBJ2-3
CASSSNFNEQFF	TGCGCCAGCAGCTCCAACTTCAATGAGCAGTTCTTC	NA	NA	TRBV4-1	TRBJ2-1
CASSDASVSSYEQYF	TGTGCCAGCAGTGACGCTAGCGTAAGCTCCTACGAGCAGTACTTC	NA	NA	TRBV2	TRBJ2-7
CASSPHGPGRKETLHF	TGTGCCAGCAGCCCCCACGGCCCCGGGAGAAAGGAGACCCTCCACTTT	NA	once	TRBV7-2	TRBJ1-6
CASSPGTSKETQYF	TGTGCCAGCAGTCCCGGGACTTCAAAAGAGACCCAGTACTTC	NA	NA	TRBV2	TRBJ2-5
CSATTTGELFF	TGCAGTGCTACGACAACCGGGGAGCTGTTTTTT	NA	NA	TRBV20-1	TRBJ2-2
CASSLDRVLEAFF	TGTGCCAGCAGCTTAGATCGCGTCTTAGAGGCTTTCTTT	NA	once	TRBV7-2	TRBJ1-1
CASTPNQTPSYNEQFF	TGTGCCAGCACTCCCAACCAGACACCCTCCTACAATGAGCAGTTCTTC	NA	few	TRBV6-6	TRBJ2-1
CASSFSPLAVHSYNEQFF	TGTGCCAGCAGCTTTTCCCCCTTAGCGGTCCACTCCTACAATGAGCAGTTCTTC	NA	few	TRBV5-6	TRBJ2-1